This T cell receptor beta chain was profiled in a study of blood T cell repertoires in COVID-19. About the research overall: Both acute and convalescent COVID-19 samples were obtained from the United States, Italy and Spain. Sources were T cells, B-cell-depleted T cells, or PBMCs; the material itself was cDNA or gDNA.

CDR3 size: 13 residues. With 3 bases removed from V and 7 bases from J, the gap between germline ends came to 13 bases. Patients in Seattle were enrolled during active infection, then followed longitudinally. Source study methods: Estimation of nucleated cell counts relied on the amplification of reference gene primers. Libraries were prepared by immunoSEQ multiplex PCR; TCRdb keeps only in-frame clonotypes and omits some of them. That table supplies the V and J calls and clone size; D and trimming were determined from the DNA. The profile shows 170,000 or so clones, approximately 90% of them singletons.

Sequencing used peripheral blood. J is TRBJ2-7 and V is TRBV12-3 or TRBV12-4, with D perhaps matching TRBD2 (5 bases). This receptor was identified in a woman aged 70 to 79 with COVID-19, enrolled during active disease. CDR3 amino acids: CASSFRLGGEQYF. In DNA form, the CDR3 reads TGTGCCAGCAGTTTCCGCCTGGGCGGGGAGCAGTACTTC.